The clone carrying this TCR beta chain was detected ten times or more. Its antigen is currently unknown. This entry is derived from a study of regulatory T cells in long-lasting Graves disease. Findings and limits, study-wide: The study found TRBV28, TRBJ1-2 and TRBJ2-5 favored in persistent disease. TCR diversity was lower in persistent Graves' patients than in newly diagnosed ones. Having only a small sample size may have limited accuracy.

Trimming removed 1 base at V and 3 bases at J, with 10 bases between. The CDR3 is 15 residues long. CDR1 is SGHNT and CDR2 is YENEEA in the germline V gene. Described time point: persistent/refractory GD, antithyroid drugs over 5 years with positive TRAb. The TCR library was made from RNA extracted from PBMCs. Construction of TCR beta libraries relied on iRepertoire HTBI primers and on Arm-PCR targeting CDR3 regions. Authors' methods: The identification of under 65 TRBV and some 15 TRBJ segments was made across samples. TCRdb fed the multiplex PCR reads into MiXCR, producing one record per CDR3 protein. The V and J calls were determined by TCRdb, not by the authors. The data hold over 250,000 distinct CDR3 sequences, with 20% to 25% observed a single time.

This specimen was peripheral blood mononuclear cells (PBMCs), taken when the disease was refractory, from a patient treated with antithyroid drugs. This chain uses TRBV11-3 with TRBJ2-1; D is ambiguous. This TCR was sampled from a female donor with Graves disease. Written as DNA, the CDR3 is TGTGCCAGCAGCTTAGGACTGGGTCTCTACAATGAGCAGTTCTTC. Amino acid sequence: CASSLGLGLYNEQFF.